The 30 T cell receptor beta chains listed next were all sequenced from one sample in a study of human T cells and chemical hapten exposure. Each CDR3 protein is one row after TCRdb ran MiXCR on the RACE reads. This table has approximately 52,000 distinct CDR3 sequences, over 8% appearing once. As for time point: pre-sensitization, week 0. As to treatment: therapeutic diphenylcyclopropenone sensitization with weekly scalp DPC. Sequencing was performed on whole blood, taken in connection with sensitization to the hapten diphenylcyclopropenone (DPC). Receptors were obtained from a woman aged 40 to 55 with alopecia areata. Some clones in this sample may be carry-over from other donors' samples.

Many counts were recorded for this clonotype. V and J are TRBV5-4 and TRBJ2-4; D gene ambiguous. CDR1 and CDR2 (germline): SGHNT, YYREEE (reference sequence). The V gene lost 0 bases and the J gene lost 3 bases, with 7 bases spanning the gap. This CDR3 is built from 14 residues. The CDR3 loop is CASSLGVLKNIQYF. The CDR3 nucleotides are TGTGCCAGCAGCTTGGGAGTGCTCAAAAACATTCAGTACTTC.

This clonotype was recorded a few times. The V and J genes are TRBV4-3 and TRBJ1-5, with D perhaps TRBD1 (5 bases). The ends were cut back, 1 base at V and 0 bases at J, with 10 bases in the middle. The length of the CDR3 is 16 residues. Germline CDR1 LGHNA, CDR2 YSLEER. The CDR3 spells CASSQGRGDSNQPQHF. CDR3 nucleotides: TGCGCCAGCAGCCAAGGCCGAGGGGATAGCAATCAGCCCCAGCATTTT.

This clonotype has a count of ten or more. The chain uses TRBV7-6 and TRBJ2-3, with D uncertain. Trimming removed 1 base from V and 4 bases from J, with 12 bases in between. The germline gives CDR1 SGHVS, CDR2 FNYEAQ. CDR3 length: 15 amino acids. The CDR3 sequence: CASSLDSVWPDTQYF. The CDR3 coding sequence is TGTGCCAGCAGCTTAGACAGCGTGTGGCCAGATACGCAGTATTTT.

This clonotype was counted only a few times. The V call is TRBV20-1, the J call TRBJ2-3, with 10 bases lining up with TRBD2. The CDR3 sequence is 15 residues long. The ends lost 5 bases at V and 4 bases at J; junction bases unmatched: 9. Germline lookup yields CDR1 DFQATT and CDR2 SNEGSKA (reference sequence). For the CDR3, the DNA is TGCAGTGCTTGTGAAGCGGGGGGGCCGGCAGATACGCAGTATTTT. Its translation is CSACEAGGPADTQYF.

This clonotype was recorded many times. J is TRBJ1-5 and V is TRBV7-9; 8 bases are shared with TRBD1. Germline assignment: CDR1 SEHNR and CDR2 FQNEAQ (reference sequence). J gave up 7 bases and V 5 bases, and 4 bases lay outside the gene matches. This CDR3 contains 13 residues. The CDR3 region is CASSRQGNQPQHF. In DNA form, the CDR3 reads TGTGCCAGCAGCCGACAGGGGAACCAGCCCCAGCATTTT.

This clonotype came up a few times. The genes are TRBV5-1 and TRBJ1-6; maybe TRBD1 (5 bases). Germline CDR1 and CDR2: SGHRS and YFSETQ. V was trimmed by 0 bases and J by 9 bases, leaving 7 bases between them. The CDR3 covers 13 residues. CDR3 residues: CASSLGDVSPLHF. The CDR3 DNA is TGCGCCAGCAGCTTGGGGGACGTTTCACCCCTCCACTTT.

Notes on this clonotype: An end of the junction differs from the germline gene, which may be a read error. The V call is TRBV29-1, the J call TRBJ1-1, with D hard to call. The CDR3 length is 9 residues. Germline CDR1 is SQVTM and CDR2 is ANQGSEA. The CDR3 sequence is CSVEDGPEF. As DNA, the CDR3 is TGCAGCGTTGAAGACGGACCGGAGTTT.

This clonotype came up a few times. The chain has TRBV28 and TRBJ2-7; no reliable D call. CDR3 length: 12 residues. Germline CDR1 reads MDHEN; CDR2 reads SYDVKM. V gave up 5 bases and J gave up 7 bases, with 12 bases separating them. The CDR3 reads CASSLNPKEQYF. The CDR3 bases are TGTGCCAGCAGTCTGAATCCAAAGGAGCAGTACTTC.

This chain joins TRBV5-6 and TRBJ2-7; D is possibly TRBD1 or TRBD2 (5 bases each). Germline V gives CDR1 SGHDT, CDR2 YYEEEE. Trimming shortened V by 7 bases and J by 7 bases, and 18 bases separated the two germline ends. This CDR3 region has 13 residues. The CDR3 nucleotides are TGTGCCAGCGAGGGACCGCCCTTGGGGGAGCAGTACTTC. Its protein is CASEGPPLGEQYF.

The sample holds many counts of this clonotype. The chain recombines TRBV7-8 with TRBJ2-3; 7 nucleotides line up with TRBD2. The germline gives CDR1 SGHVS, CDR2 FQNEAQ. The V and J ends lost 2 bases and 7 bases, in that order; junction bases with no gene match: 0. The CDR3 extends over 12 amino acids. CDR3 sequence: CASSLSGNTQYF. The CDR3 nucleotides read TGTGCCAGCAGCTTAAGCGGGAATACGCAGTATTTT. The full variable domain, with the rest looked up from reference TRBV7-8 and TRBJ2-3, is GAGVSQSPRYKVAKRGQDVALRCDPISGHVSLFWYQQALGQGPEFLTYFQNEAQLDKSGLPSDRFFAERPEGSVSTLKIQRTQQEDSAVYLCASSLSGNTQYFGPGTRLTVL.

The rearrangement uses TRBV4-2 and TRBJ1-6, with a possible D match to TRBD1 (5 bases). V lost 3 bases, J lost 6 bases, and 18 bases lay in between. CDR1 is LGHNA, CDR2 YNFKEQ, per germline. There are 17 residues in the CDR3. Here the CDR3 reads CASSQALGDPGNSPLHF. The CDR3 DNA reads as TGTGCCAGCAGCCAGGCCCTTGGGGACCCCGGTAATTCACCCCTCCACTTT.

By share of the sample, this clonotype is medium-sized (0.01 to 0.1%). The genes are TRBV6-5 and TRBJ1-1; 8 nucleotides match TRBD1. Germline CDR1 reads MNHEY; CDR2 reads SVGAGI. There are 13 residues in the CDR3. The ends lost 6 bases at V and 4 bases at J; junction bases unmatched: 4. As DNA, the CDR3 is TGTGCCAGCAGCCTCCAGGGGGCCACTGAAGCTTTCTTT. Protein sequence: CASSLQGATEAFF.

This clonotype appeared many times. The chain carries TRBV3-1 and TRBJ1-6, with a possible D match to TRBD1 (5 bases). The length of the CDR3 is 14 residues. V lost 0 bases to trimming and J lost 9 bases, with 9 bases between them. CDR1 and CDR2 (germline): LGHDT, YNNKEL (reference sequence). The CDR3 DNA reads TGTGCCAGCAGCCAAGACAGGGTGGTTTCACCCCTCCACTTT. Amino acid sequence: CASSQDRVVSPLHF.

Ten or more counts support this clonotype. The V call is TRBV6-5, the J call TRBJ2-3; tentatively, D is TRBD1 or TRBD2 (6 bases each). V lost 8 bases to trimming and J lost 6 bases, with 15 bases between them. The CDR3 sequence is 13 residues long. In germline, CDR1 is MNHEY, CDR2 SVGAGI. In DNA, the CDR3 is TGTGCCAGCCGTCGGGGGCTTCATGATACGCAGTATTTT. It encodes CASRRGLHDTQYF.

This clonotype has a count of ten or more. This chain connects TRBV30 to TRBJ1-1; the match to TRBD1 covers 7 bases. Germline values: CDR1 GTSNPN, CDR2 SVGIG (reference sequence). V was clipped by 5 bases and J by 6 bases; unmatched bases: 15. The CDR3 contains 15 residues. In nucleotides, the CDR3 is TGTGCCTGGGCCCCTAGGACAGGCCAAGTCGCTGAAGCTTTCTTT. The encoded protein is CAWAPRTGQVAEAFF. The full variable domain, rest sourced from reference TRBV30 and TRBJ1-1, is SQTIHQWPATLVQPVGSPLSLECTVEGTSNPNLYWYRQAAGRGLQLLFYSVGIGQISSEVPQNLSASRPQDRQFILSSKKLLLSDSGFYLCAWAPRTGQVAEAFFGQGTRLTVV.

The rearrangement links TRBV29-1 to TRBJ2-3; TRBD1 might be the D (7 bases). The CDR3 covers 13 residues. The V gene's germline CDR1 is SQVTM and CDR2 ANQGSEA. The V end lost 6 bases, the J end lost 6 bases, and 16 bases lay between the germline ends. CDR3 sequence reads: CSVTGTLGDTQYF. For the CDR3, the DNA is TGCAGCGTGACAGGGACTTTGGGGGATACGCAGTATTTT.

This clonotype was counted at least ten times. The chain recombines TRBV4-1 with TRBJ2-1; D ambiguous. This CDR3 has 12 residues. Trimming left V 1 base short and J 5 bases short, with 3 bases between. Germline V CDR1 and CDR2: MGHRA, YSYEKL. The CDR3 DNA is TGCGCCAGCAGCCAAGTCAACAATGAGCAGTTCTTC. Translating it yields CASSQVNNEQFF.

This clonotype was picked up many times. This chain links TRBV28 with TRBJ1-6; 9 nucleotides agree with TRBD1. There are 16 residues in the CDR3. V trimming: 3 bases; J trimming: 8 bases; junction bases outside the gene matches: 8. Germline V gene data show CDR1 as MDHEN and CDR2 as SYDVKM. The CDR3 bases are TGTGCCAGCAGTTTTCGTTCCGGGACAGGGTATTCACCCCTCCACTTT. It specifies CASSFRSGTGYSPLHF. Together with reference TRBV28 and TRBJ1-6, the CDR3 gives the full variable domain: DVKVTQSSRYLVKRTGEKVFLECVQDMDHENMFWYRQDPGLGLRLIYFSYDVKMKEKGDIPEGYSVSREKKERFSLILESASTNQTSMYLCASSFRSGTGYSPLHFGNGTRLTVT.

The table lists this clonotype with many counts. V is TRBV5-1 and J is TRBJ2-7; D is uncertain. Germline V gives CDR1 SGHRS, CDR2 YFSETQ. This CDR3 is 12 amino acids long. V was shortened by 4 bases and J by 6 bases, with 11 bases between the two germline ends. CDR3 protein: CASSAKAAEQYF. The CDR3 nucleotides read TGCGCCAGCAGCGCGAAGGCGGCCGAGCAGTACTTC.

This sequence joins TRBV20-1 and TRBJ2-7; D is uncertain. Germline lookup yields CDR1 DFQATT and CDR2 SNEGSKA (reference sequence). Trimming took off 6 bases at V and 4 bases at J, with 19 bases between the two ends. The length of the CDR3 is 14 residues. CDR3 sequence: CSAKQHAAMYEQYF. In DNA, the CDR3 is TGCAGTGCCAAACAGCATGCGGCGATGTACGAGCAGTACTTC.

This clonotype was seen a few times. The CDR3 nucleotides read TGCGCCAGCAGCCAAGATCGCAGGGGAGCCGGGGAGCTGTTTTTT. Its protein is CASSQDRRGAGELFF. The chain uses TRBV4-3 and TRBJ2-2; maybe TRBD1 (6 bases). The CDR3 length is 15 residues. Germline V gene data show CDR1 as LGHNA and CDR2 as YSLEER. Between the trimmed V and J ends, which lost 0 bases and 6 bases, there was a span of 11 bases.

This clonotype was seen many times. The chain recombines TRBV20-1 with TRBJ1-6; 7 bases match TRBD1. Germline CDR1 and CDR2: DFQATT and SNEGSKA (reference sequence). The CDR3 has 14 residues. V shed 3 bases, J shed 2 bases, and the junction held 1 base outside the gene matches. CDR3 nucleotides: TGCAGTGCTAGGCAGGGGGCCTATAATTCACCCCTCCACTTT. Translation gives CSARQGAYNSPLHF.

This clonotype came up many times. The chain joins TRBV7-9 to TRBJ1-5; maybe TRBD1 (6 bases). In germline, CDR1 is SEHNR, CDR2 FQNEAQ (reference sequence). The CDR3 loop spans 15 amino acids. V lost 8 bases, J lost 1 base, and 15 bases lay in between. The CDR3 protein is CASSLEGGSNQPQHF. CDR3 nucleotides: TGTGCCAGCTCCTTAGAAGGGGGGAGCAATCAGCCCCAGCATTTT. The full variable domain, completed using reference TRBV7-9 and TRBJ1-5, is DTGVSQNPRHKITKRGQNVTFRCDPISEHNRLYWYRQTLGQGPEFLTYFQNEAQLEKSRLLSDRFSAERPKGSFSTLEIQRTEQGDSAMYLCASSLEGGSNQPQHFGDGTRLSIL.

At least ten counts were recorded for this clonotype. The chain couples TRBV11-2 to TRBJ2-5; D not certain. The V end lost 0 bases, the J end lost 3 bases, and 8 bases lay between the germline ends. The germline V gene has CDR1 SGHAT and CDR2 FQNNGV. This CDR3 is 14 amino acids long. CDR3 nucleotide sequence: TGTGCCAGCAGCTTAGATCTGACTGAAGAGACCCAGTACTTC. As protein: CASSLDLTEETQYF.

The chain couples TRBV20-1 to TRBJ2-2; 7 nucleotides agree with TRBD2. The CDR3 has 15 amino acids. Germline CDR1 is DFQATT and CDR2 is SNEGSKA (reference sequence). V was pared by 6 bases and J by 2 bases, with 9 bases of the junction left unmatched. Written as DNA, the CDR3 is TGCAGTGCACCCTCCCAGCGGGGAAACACCGGGGAGCTGTTTTTT. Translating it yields CSAPSQRGNTGELFF.

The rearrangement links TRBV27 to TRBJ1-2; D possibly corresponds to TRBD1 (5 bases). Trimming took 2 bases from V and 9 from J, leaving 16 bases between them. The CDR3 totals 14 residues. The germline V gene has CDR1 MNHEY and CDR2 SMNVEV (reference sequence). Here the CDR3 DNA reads TGTGCCAGCAGTTTAATGGGGCCAGCGGTTAGCTACACCTTC. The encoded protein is CASSLMGPAVSYTF.

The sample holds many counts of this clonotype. This CDR3 reads CSVDRGTGLYGYTF. The CDR3 DNA reads as TGCAGCGTTGATCGCGGGACAGGGCTTTATGGCTACACCTTC. This chain connects TRBV29-1 to TRBJ1-2; 9 positions match TRBD1. The junction had 7 bases not matched to a gene; V was cut back by 3 bases and J by 5 bases. The CDR3 runs to 14 residues. Germline loops: CDR1 SQVTM, CDR2 ANQGSEA. The entire variable domain, with the rest obtained from reference TRBV29-1 and TRBJ1-2, is as follows: SAVISQKPSRDICQRGTSLTIQCQVDSQVTMMFWYRQQPGQSLTLIATANQGSEATYESGFVIDKFPISRPNLTFSTLTVSNMSPEDSSIYLCSVDRGTGLYGYTFGSGTRLTVV.

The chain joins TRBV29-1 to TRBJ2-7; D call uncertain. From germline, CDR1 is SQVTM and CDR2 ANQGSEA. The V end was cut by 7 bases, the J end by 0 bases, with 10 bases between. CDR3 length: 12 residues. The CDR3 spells CSAWQSSYEQYF. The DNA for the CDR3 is TGCAGCGCTTGGCAGAGCTCCTACGAGCAGTACTTC.

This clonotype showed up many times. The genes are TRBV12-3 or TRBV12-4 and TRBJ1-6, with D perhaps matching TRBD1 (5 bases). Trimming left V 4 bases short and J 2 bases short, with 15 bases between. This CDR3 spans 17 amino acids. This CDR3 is CASSWQGRRAYNSPLHF. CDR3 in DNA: TGTGCCAGCAGTTGGCAGGGAAGGAGGGCCTATAATTCACCCCTCCACTTT.

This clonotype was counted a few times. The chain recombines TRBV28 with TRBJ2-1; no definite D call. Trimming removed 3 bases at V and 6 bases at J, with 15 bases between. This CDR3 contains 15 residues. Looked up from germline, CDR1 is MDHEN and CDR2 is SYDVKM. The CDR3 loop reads CASSFIGQSGNEQFF. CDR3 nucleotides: TGTGCCAGCAGTTTTATTGGGCAATCCGGCAATGAGCAGTTCTTC.